This T cell receptor beta chain was sequenced for a study of T-cell reconstitution after alpha-beta-depleted transplantation in children (dated by TCRdb to 2016 to 2017). The study in broad terms: The study quantitatively tracked T-cell immune reconstitution after TCRalphabeta/CD19-depleted allogeneic hematopoietic cell transplantation in children using TCR repertoire profiling.

Libraries were prepared through PCR. The sample was run on an Illumina HiSeq 2500. Molecular barcoding was employed in the preparation of TCR libraries, with unique molecular identifiers being used to normalize TCRbeta repertoire quantification. TCRdb's own reprocessing of the public reads used fastp at Q25 and MiXCR and kept productive beta chains. Every CDR3 protein is listed once, alongside the most common genes and DNA of its rows. The sample table lists over 550,000 distinct CDR3 sequences, over 9.5% of them with a count of one. The ten largest clones take up roughly 4% of the sample. At the junction V is shortened by 1 base and J by 7 bases; bases outside the gene matches: 7. The CDR3 goes from the cysteine to the phenylalanine over 14 residues. CDR3 DNA is the only sequence kept; it has 42 bases, read in frame from the first base. The germline V gene yields SGHTA for CDR1 and FQGNSA for CDR2.

As concerns this clonotype: Its antigen is unknown. The sample holds no much larger clone one base away, and base qualities are not on file.

Source: PBMCs from the stem cell graft donor, taken from the stem cell graft. The chain is made from TRBV7-2 and TRBJ2-7; TRBD2 aligns with 7 central bases. This clonotype was obtained from a human donor who donated a stem cell graft to a child with acute myeloid leukemia. DNA sequence: TGTGCCAGCAGCTTAGGTGCTAGCGGAGCTGAGCAGTACTTC. Its amino acids are CASSLGASGAEQYF.